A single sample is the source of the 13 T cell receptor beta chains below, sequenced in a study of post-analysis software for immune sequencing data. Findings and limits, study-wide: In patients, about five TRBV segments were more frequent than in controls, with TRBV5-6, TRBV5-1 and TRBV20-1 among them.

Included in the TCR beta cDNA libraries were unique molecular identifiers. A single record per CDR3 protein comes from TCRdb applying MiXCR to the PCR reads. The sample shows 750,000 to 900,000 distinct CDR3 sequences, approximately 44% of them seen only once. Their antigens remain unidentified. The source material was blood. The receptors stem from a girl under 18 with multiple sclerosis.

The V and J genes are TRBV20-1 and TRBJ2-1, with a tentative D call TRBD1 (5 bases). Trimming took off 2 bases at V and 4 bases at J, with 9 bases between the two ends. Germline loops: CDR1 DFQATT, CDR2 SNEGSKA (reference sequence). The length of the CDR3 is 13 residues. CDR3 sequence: CSARYRRYNEQFF. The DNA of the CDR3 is TGCAGTGCTAGATACAGGCGGTACAATGAGCAGTTCTTC.

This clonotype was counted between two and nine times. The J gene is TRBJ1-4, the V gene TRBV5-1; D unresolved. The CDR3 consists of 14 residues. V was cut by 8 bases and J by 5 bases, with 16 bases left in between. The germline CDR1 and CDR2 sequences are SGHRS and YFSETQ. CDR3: CASSRTVPNEKLFF. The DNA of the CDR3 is TGCGCCAGTAGCAGGACGGTCCCGAATGAAAAACTGTTTTTT. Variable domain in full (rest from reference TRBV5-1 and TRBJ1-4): KAGVTQTPRYLIKTRGQQVTLSCSPISGHRSVSWYQQTPGQGLQFLFEYFSETQRNKGNFPGRFSGRQFSNSRSEMNVSTLELGDSALYLCASSRTVPNEKLFFGSGTQLSVL.

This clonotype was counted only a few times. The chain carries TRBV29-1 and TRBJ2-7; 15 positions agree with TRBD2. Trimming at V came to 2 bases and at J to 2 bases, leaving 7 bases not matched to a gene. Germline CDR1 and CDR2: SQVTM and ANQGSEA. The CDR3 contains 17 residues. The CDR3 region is CSVELGLAGGNTYEQYF. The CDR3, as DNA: TGCAGCGTTGAATTGGGACTAGCGGGAGGCAACACCTACGAGCAGTACTTC.

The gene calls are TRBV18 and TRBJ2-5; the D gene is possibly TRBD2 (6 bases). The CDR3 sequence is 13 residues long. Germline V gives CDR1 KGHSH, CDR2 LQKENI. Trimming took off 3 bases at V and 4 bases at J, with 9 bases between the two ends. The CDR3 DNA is TGTGCCAGCTCACCGAAGACTAGAGAGACCCAGTACTTC. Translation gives CASSPKTRETQYF.

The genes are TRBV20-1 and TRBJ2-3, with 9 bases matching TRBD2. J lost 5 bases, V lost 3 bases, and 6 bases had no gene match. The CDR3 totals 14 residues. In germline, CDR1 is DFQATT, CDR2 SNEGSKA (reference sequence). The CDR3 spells CSARVAGVQDTQYF. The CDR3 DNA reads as TGCAGTGCTAGGGTAGCGGGAGTGCAAGATACGCAGTATTTT.

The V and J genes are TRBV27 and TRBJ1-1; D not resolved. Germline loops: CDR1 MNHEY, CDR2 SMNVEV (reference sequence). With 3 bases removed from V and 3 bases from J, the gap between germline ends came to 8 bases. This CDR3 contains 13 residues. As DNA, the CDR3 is TGTGCCAGCAGTTTCGCCGTTGACACTGAAGCTTTCTTT. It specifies CASSFAVDTEAFF.

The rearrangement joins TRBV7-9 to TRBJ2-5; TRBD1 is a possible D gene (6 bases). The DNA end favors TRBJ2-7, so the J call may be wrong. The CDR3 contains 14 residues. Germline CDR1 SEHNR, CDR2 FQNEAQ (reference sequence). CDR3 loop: CASSFIWQGPEQYF. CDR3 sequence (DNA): TGTGCCAGCAGCTTTATCTGGCAGGGGCCCGAGCAGTACTTC.

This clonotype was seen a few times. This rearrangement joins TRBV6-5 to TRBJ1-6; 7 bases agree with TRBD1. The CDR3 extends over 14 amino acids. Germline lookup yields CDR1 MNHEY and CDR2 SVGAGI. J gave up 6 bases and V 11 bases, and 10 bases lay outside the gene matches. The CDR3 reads CACAPGTANSPLHF. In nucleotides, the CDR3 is TGTGCCTGCGCCCCCGGGACAGCTAATTCACCCCTCCACTTT.

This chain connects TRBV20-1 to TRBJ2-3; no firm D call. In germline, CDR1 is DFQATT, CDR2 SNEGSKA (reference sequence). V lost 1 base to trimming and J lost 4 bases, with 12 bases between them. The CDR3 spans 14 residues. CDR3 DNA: TGCAGTGCTAGAGGTCATCCAGGCCCAGATACGCAGTATTTT. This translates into CSARGHPGPDTQYF.

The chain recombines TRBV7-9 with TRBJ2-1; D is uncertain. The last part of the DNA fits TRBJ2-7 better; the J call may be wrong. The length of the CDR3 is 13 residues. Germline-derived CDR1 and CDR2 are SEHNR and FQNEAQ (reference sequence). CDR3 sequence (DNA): TGTGCCAGCAGCTCCCTGGCAGAGAACGAGCAGTACTTC. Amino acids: CASSSLAENEQYF.

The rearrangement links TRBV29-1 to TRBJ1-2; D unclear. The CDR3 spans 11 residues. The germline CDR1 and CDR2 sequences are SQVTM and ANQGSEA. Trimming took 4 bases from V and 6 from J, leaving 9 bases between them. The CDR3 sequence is CSVVHGDGYTF. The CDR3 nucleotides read TGCAGCGTTGTTCATGGCGATGGCTACACCTTC.

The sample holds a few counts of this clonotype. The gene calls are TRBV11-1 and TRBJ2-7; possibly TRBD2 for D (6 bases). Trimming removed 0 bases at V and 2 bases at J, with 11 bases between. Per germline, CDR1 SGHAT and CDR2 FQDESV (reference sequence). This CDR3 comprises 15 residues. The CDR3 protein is CASSLARGLTYEQYF. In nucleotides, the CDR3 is TGTGCCAGCAGCTTAGCCCGGGGGTTAACCTACGAGCAGTACTTC.

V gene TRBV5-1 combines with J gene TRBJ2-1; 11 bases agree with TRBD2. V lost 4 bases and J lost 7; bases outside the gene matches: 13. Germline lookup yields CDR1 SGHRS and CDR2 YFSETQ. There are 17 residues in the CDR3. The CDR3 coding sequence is TGCGCCAGCAGCATTAACCAGGGACTAGCGGCAAGAAATGAGCAGTTCTTC. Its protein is CASSINQGLAARNEQFF.